This T cell receptor (beta chain) was documented in a study of beta chain features in type 1 diabetes. In the study overall: Cell yields, gender and age were comparable in patients and healthy donors. Examined across all samples were about 110 million sorted cells.

This clone has just a few counts. Its matching antigen is unknown. Broader study findings: Among all four CD4+ subsets, Type 1 diabetes patients had TCRB CDR3s that were moderately but significantly shorter. Type 1 diabetes patients had VDJ junctions that carried fewer insertions and more deletions.

Each population that was sorted was more than 98% pure. V lost 2 bases and J 7 bases, leaving 17 bases between the germline ends. CDR1 is SEHNR and CDR2 is FQNEAQ in the germline V gene (reference sequence). The CDR3 contains 15 residues. What was sequenced were expressed TCRB transcripts, since all of the isolated RNA had been reverse transcribed. Profiling relied on immunoSEQ multiplex PCR, and the TCRdb table lists in-frame clones only, not all of them. The sample gives 120,000 to 150,000 clones, more than 10% of which show up once; 1.3% is in the top ten. The rearrangement uses TRBV7-9 and TRBJ1-1; D call uncertain. The sample consisted of central memory CD4+ T cells from blood. The clonotype originates from a man aged 18 to 29 with type 1 diabetes. The CDR3 region has the DNA TGTGCCAGCAGCTTATTCGGCCGGCCCTACAGTGAAGCTTTCTTT. Protein product: CASSLFGRPYSEAFF.